These 22 T cell receptor beta chains came from one sample sequenced in a study of T cell repertoires in cytomegalovirus infection (dated by TCRdb to 2018 to 2020). For sequencing, an Illumina HiSeq 1500 was employed. Using fastp trimming at Q25 and MiXCR clonotype assembly, TCRdb reanalyzed the public sequencing data and kept in-frame beta chains. Merged by CDR3 protein, the rows form single entries marked with the most common genes and DNA. The sample table lists about 130,000 distinct CDR3 sequences, 30% to 40% of them with a count of one. The ten largest clones capture about 53% of the sample. According to the study, the label for this sample's treatment or condition signals: in vitro stimulation with specific CMV peptide epitopes to enrich CMV-specific T cells. These receptors are not linked to any known antigen. The specimen was CD8+ T cells from cultured PBMCs, collected from culture after CMV antigen stimulation. Receptors originate from a human donor in good health (CMV status not recorded). Some clones in this sample may be carry-over from other donors' samples.

This clonotype was detected only a few times. The V and J genes are TRBV6-6 and TRBJ1-2; a weak D match, TRBD1 (6 bases). Per germline, CDR1 MNHNY and CDR2 SVGAGI (reference sequence). V was trimmed by 2 bases and J by 4 bases, leaving 41 bases between them. This CDR3 has 24 amino acids. The CDR3 region has the DNA TGTGCCAGCAGTTACCCCACGGATAATTCCTACAGGGTCGGCGATAGACAGGTTACCTATGGCTACACCTTC. It is translated as CASSYPTDNSYRVGDRQVTYGYTF.

This clonotype was found a few times. This chain connects TRBV6-2 or TRBV6-3 to TRBJ2-7; D is ambiguous. The V end lost 5 bases, the J end lost 6 bases, and 11 bases lay between the germline ends. CDR3 length: 12 amino acids. Germline CDR1 and CDR2: MNHEY and SVGEGT. CDR3: CASSLPTGEQYF. The CDR3 DNA is TGTGCCAGCAGTCTCCCGACCGGCGAGCAGTACTTC.

The table lists this clonotype with a count of one. The J gene is TRBJ2-3, the V gene TRBV7-9; D tentatively fits TRBD1 or TRBD2 (5 bases each). With 8 bases removed from V and 1 base from J, the gap between germline ends came to 34 bases. The germline V gene has CDR1 SEHNR and CDR2 FQNEAQ (reference sequence). This CDR3 spans 21 amino acids. CDR3 DNA sequence: TGTGCCAGCCTCCACTTGGGAGCCCGGCCGGACACCATACTCCGCACAGATACGCAGTATTTT. Its translation is CASLHLGARPDTILRTDTQYF.

J is TRBJ2-1 and V is TRBV7-2; D may be TRBD2 (5 bases). Germline lookup yields CDR1 SGHTA and CDR2 FQGNSA. The CDR3 has 17 residues. V gave up 0 bases and J gave up 8 bases, with 20 bases separating them. The CDR3 region is CASSLAFVLEVTDEQFF. As DNA, the CDR3 is TGTGCCAGCAGCTTAGCTTTCGTACTAGAGGTAACGGATGAGCAGTTCTTC. The full variable domain, rest sourced from reference TRBV7-2 and TRBJ2-1, is GAGVSQSPSNKVTEKGKDVELRCDPISGHTALYWYRQSLGQGLEFLIYFQGNSAPDKSGLPSDRFSAERTGGSVSTLTIQRTQQEDSAVYLCASSLAFVLEVTDEQFFGPGTRLTVL.

V and J are TRBV19 and TRBJ2-1, with a tentative D call TRBD1 (5 bases). CDR3 length: 15 residues. In germline, CDR1 is LNHDA, CDR2 SQIVND (reference sequence). Between the trimmed V and J ends, which lost 2 bases and 0 bases, there was a span of 8 bases. The CDR3 sequence is CASSIQGSSYNEQFF. CDR3 coding DNA: TGTGCCAGTAGTATACAGGGTAGCTCCTACAATGAGCAGTTCTTC.

There are a few counts of this clonotype. The V gene is TRBV29-1, the J gene TRBJ2-7; TRBD1 matches at 9 bases. The germline gives CDR1 SQVTM, CDR2 ANQGSEA. The junction had 7 bases not matched to a gene; V was cut back by 3 bases and J by 4 bases. There are 14 residues in the CDR3. The CDR3 reads CSVEVQGAPYEQYF. In DNA form, the CDR3 reads TGCAGCGTTGAGGTACAGGGGGCGCCTTACGAGCAGTACTTC.

This clonotype appeared a few times. CDR3 protein: CASGLDRGDTEAFF. The DNA of the CDR3 is TGTGCTAGTGGTTTAGACAGGGGAGACACTGAAGCTTTCTTT. The genes are TRBV12-5 and TRBJ1-1; 8 bases fit TRBD1. The V segment lost 3 bases and the J segment 3 bases; nucleotides outside the gene matches: 3. The CDR3 is made up of 14 amino acids. Looked up from germline, CDR1 is LGHNT and CDR2 is FRNRAP.

This sequence joins TRBV7-7 and TRBJ2-7, with TRBD2 as a possible D gene (5 bases). Trimming stripped 11 bases from V and 3 bases from J, with 23 bases between. Germline lookup yields CDR1 SSHAT and CDR2 FNYEAQ (reference sequence). CDR3 size: 15 residues. Here the CDR3 DNA reads TGTGCCGCGCTGAGGGCCGGGCCCTTAGTCTACGAGCAGTACTTC. Translated: CAALRAGPLVYEQYF.

This sequence joins TRBV7-6 and TRBJ2-1; possibly TRBD2 for D (5 bases). V gave up 4 bases and J gave up 10 bases, with 11 bases separating them. Germline V gene data show CDR1 as SGHVS and CDR2 as FNYEAQ. This CDR3 contains 12 residues. The CDR3 DNA sequence: TGTGCCAGCAGCTGGACTCGTCTGGAGCAGTTCTTC. It is translated as CASSWTRLEQFF.

The chain joins TRBV27 to TRBJ1-5; D remains ambiguous. V gave up 3 bases and J gave up 4 bases, with 7 bases separating them. This CDR3 comprises 13 residues. Germline CDR1 is MNHEY and CDR2 is SMNVEV (reference sequence). The CDR3 DNA reads as TGTGCCAGCAGTTTTTCGGCAAATCAGCCCCAGCATTTT. Residues: CASSFSANQPQHF.

J is TRBJ2-2 and V is TRBV6-6; D uncertain. CDR3 length: 15 amino acids. V dropped 0 bases and J dropped 2 bases, with 7 bases sitting between them. Per germline, CDR1 MNHNY and CDR2 SVGAGI (reference sequence). The CDR3 DNA sequence: TGTGCCAGCAGTTACTCGAGACCCAACACCGGGGAGCTGTTTTTT. Translation: CASSYSRPNTGELFF.

V and J are TRBV18 and TRBJ1-5; 10 bases agree with TRBD1. Germline loops: CDR1 KGHSH, CDR2 LQKENI. CDR3 length: 16 residues. Germline trimming cut 4 bases from V and 6 bases from J; bases unmatched to any gene: 9. CDR3: CASSRGQGEVGQPQHF. CDR3 nucleotide sequence: TGTGCCAGCTCACGCGGACAGGGGGAGGTTGGTCAGCCCCAGCATTTT.

The chain uses TRBV25-1 and TRBJ1-1; possible D gene TRBD1, 5 bases. V was trimmed by 8 bases and J by 0 bases, leaving 16 bases between them. The CDR3 is 15 residues long. Germline lookup yields CDR1 MGHDK and CDR2 SYGVNS. This chain's CDR3 is CASHPGGGVNTEAFF. CDR3 sequence (DNA): TGTGCCAGCCACCCGGGGGGAGGGGTGAACACTGAAGCTTTCTTT.

This clonotype was observed at least ten times. The chain combines TRBV5-1 with TRBJ2-3, with 10 bases lining up with TRBD2. Germline V gene sequence: CDR1 SGHRS, CDR2 YFSETQ. CDR3 length equals 17 residues. The junction had 5 bases not matched to a gene; V was cut back by 1 base and J by 0 bases. This chain's CDR3 is CASSLLVAGGSTDTQYF. DNA of the CDR3: TGCGCCAGCAGCTTGTTGGTAGCGGGGGGAAGCACAGATACGCAGTATTTT.

V gene TRBV27 combines with J gene TRBJ2-2; 8 bases are shared with TRBD1. Germline CDR1 reads MNHEY; CDR2 reads SMNVEV (reference sequence). The length of the CDR3 is 16 residues. Losses at the gene ends were 5 bases for V and 6 bases for J; bases not matched to a gene: 11. CDR3: CASSHGQGIKPGELFF. Here the CDR3 DNA reads TGTGCCAGCAGTCACGGACAGGGAATCAAACCCGGGGAGCTGTTTTTT.

The chain links TRBV12-3 or TRBV12-4 to TRBJ2-1; possibly TRBD2 for D (7 bases). The V end was cut by 1 base, the J end by 0 bases, with 16 bases between. There are 18 residues in the CDR3. The CDR3 here is CASSLDGGGLSSYNEQFF. DNA of the CDR3: TGTGCCAGCAGTTTAGATGGGGGGGGGCTTAGCTCCTACAATGAGCAGTTCTTC.

The gene calls are TRBV7-9 and TRBJ2-7, with 13 nucleotides matching TRBD2. Trimming took 5 bases from V and 0 from J; bases not matched to a gene: 7. Germline CDR1 reads SEHNR; CDR2 reads FQNEAQ (reference sequence). The CDR3 has 17 amino acids. DNA for the CDR3: TGTGCCAGCAGCCGGACTAGCGGGGGCGAAAGCTCCTACGAGCAGTACTTC. This sequence encodes CASSRTSGGESSYEQYF.

The chain is built from TRBV6-5 and TRBJ2-7; 8 bases agree with TRBD1. Trimming cost V 0 bases and J 2 bases; bases outside gene matches: 9. CDR3 length equals 17 residues. Germline CDR1 and CDR2: MNHEY and SVGAGI. This CDR3 reads CASSYSVSRDRPYEQYF. The CDR3 nucleotides are TGTGCCAGCAGTTACTCGGTGTCCAGGGACAGGCCCTACGAGCAGTACTTC.

The chain couples TRBV7-9 to TRBJ1-3; maybe TRBD1 (6 bases). The germline V gene encodes CDR1 SEHNR and CDR2 FQNEAQ (reference sequence). Deletions cut 2 bases from V and 1 base from J, with 12 bases between. There are 16 residues in the CDR3. CDR3 sequence reads: CASSLPWTASGNTIYF. For the CDR3, the DNA is TGTGCCAGCAGCTTACCCTGGACAGCGTCTGGAAACACCATATATTTT.

This clonotype came up many times. The rearrangement uses TRBV6-2 or TRBV6-3 and TRBJ2-7; D perhaps matches TRBD2 (5 bases). Between the trimmed V and J ends, which lost 6 bases and 5 bases, there was a span of 20 bases. Germline CDR1 is MNHEY and CDR2 is SVGEGT. The length of the CDR3 is 15 residues. The CDR3 reads CASRQHGIGSDEQYF. The CDR3 coding sequence is TGTGCCAGCAGACAACACGGGATCGGATCGGACGAGCAGTACTTC.

This chain links TRBV10-3 with TRBJ2-6; 8 bases line up with TRBD1. Germline V lookup: CDR1 ENHRY, CDR2 SYGVKD. V trimming: 11 bases; J trimming: 1 base; junction bases outside the gene matches: 13. This CDR3 contains 17 residues. CDR3 sequence: CALGSRTGISGANVLTF. The CDR3 DNA reads as TGTGCCCTCGGCTCCCGGACAGGGATTTCTGGGGCCAACGTCCTGACTTTC.

V usage is TRBV7-8 and J usage is TRBJ1-2; tentatively, D is TRBD1 (6 bases). The CDR3 consists of 15 residues. Germline V CDR1 and CDR2: SGHVS, FQNEAQ. Deletions cut 1 base from V and 0 bases from J, with 9 bases between. The CDR3 sequence: CASSLETGTNYGYTF. The CDR3 nucleotides read TGTGCCAGCAGCTTAGAAACAGGGACTAACTATGGCTACACCTTC.